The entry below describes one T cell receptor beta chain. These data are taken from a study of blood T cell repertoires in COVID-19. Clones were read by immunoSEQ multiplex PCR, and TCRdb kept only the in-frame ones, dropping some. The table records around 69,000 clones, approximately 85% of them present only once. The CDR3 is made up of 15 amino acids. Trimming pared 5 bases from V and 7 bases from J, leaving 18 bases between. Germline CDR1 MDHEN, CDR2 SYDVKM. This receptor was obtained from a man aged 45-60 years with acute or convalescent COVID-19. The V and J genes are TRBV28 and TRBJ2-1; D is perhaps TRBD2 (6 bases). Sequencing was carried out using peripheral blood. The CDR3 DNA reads TGTGCCAGCAGTACCTTAGCAATGGAGGGGAATGAGCAGTTCTTC. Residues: CASSTLAMEGNEQFF. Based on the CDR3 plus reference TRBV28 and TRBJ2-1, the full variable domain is DVKVTQSSRYLVKRTGEKVFLECVQDMDHENMFWYRQDPGLGLRLIYFSYDVKMKEKGDIPEGYSVSREKKERFSLILESASTNQTSMYLCASSTLAMEGNEQFFGPGTRLTVL.